Listed below are T cell receptor beta chains from one sample, sequenced in a study of identical twins. In TCRdb, the 5' RACE reads were re-called with MiXCR into one record per CDR3 protein. The data contain 1.5 million to 2 million distinct CDR3 sequences, about 32% of them singletons. Sequenced material: cord blood. These receptors came from a newborn girl in good health. CDR3s include the opening cysteine and the closing phenylalanine or tryptophan. D genes are given only for firm matches. Only some rows state a clone size, as once, few, many or a class for expanded clones.

-,TRBV3-1,TRBD2,TRBJ2-1,CASSQERGLAGGPYNEQFF,TGTGCCAGCAGCCAAGAAAGGGGACTAGCGGGGGGACCCTACAATGAGCAGTTCTTC
-,TRBV14,TRBD2,TRBJ2-7,CASSQVLAPTYEQYF,TGTGCCAGCAGCCAAGTACTAGCGCCCACCTACGAGCAGTACTTC
few,TRBV7-9,-,TRBJ1-2,CSSSLDGKYGYTF,TGTTCCAGCAGCTTAGACGGCAAGTATGGCTACACCTTC
-,TRBV27,TRBD2,TRBJ2-2,CASSTTLAGGYSNTGELFF,TGTGCCAGCAGTACCACACTAGCGGGAGGGTATTCGAACACCGGGGAGCTGTTTTTT
-,TRBV12-3/TRBV12-4,-,TRBJ1-5,CASSRNRVKNQPQHF,TGTGCCAGCAGCCGCAACAGGGTAAAGAATCAGCCCCAGCATTTT
few,TRBV6-1,TRBD1,TRBJ2-3,CASSQATGASTDTQYF,TGTGCCAGCAGTCAAGCGACAGGGGCCTCCACAGATACGCAGTATTTT
-,TRBV20-1,TRBD2,TRBJ2-1,CSARTLAGNSYNEQFF,TGCAGTGCTAGGACTCTAGCGGGGAACTCCTACAATGAGCAGTTCTTC
-,TRBV6-1,TRBD1,TRBJ2-2,CASSGTGATGELFF,TGTGCCAGCAGTGGGACAGGGGCCACCGGGGAGCTGTTTTTT
few,TRBV6-5,TRBD2,TRBJ2-7,CASSTAGGPYEQYF,TGTGCCAGCAGTACCGCGGGAGGCCCCTACGAGCAGTACTTC
-,TRBV7-9,TRBD2,TRBJ2-1,CASSLDLGLSGRLSYNEQFF,TGTGCCAGCAGCTTAGATTTGGGGCTCAGCGGGAGGCTATCCTACAATGAGCAGTTCTTC
-,TRBV28,-,TRBJ1-2,CATRPNYGYTF,TGTGCCACAAGGCCTAACTATGGCTACACCTTC
few,TRBV4-1,-,TRBJ2-4,CASGSSPVAKNIQYF,TGCGCCAGCGGAAGTAGTCCTGTAGCCAAAAACATTCAGTACTTC
many,TRBV13,-,TRBJ1-5,CASSFGGDSNQPQHF,TGTGCCAGCAGCTTCGGGGGGGATAGCAATCAGCCCCAGCATTTT
-,TRBV6-1,TRBD2,TRBJ2-7,CASILAGGSYNEQYF,TGTGCCAGCATATTAGCGGGAGGTTCCTACAATGAGCAGTACTTC
-,TRBV2,TRBD1,TRBJ1-4,CASSRDRGLGNEKLFF,TGTGCCAGCAGTAGGGACAGGGGGCTGGGGAATGAAAAACTGTTTTTT
few,TRBV7-6,-,TRBJ2-7,CASSHTYNEQYF,TGTGCCAGCAGTCACACCTACAATGAGCAGTACTTC
-,TRBV29-1,-,TRBJ2-2,CSVGVYYAGELFF,TGCAGCGTTGGGGTCTACTACGCCGGGGAGCTGTTTTTT
few,TRBV5-1,TRBD2,TRBJ2-7,CASSPYLLAGIASYEQYF,TGCGCCAGCAGCCCCTACCTTCTAGCGGGTATCGCGTCCTACGAGCAGTACTTC